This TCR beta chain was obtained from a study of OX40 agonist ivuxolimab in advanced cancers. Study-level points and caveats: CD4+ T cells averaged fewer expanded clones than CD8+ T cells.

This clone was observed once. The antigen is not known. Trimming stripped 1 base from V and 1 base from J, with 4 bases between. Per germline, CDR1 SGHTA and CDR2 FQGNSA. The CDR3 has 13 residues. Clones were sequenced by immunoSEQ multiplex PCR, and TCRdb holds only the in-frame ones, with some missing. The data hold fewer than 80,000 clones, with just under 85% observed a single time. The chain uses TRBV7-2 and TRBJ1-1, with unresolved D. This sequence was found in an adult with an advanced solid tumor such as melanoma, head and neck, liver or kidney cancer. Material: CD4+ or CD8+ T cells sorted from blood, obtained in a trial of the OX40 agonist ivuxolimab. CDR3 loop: CASSLVQNTEAFF. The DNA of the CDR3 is TGTGCCAGCAGCTTAGTACAGAACACTGAAGCTTTCTTT.